This T cell receptor (beta chain) derives from a study of blood T cell repertoires in COVID-19. How the authors handled the data: Nucleated cell counts were estimated from reference gene primer amplification. Only in-frame clones appear in the TCRdb table, and some are missing; sequencing was by immunoSEQ multiplex PCR. That table is the source of V, J and clone size, and D and trimming were worked out from the DNA. The data show 65,000 to 80,000 clones, roughly 86% seen once. Germline loops: CDR1 WSHSY, CDR2 SAAADI. V was trimmed by 4 bases and J by 4 bases, leaving 7 bases between them. The CDR3 contains 12 residues.

The source material was peripheral blood. The clonotype comes from a human donor in a cohort sampled during active COVID-19. This chain links TRBV10-2 with TRBJ2-5; D unclear. The CDR3, as DNA: TGCGCCAGCAGTGTAGTTAGAGAGACCCAGTACTTC. This sequence encodes CASSVVRETQYF.